This T cell receptor beta chain was obtained from a study of blood T cell repertoires in COVID-19. Study context: Some COVID-19 samples were acute and others convalescent; all came from the United States, Italy and Spain. T cells, B-cell-depleted T cells, or PBMCs provided the cDNA or gDNA that served as material.

The table came from immunoSEQ multiplex PCR; TCRdb's copy has only in-frame clones and leaves some out. The sample comprises approximately 390,000 clones, around nine tenths of which are singletons, and roughly 9.4% rests with the top ten. This CDR3 has 15 amino acids. V dropped 4 bases and J dropped 9; count of bases not matched to a gene: 14. From germline, CDR1 is SGHAT and CDR2 FQNNGV. Grouping used clinical history reported by participants in a survey and questionnaire. The sequence derives from a woman aged 45-65 years who had recovered from COVID-19. Sequenced material: PBMCs or T cells enriched from blood (not recorded which). The chain joins TRBV11-2 to TRBJ1-2, with 7 bases fitting TRBD1. The CDR3 reads CASSSNRGRGLSYTF. As DNA, the CDR3 is TGTGCCAGCAGCTCAAACAGGGGCCGCGGTTTGAGCTACACCTTC.